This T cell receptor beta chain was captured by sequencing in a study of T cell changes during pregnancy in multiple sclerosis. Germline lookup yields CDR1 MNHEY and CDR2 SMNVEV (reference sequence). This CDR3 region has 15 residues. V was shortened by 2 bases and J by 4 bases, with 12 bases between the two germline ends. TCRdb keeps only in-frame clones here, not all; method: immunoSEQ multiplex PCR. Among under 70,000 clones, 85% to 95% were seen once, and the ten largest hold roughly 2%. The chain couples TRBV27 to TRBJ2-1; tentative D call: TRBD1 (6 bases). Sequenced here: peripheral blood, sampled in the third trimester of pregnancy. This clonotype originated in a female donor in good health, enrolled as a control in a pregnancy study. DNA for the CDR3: TGTGCCAGCAGTTTAATGACAGGATTTTACAATGAGCAGTTCTTC. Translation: CASSLMTGFYNEQFF.